Shown below are 23 T cell receptor beta chains from a single sample sequenced in a study of T cell responses to AZD1222 COVID-19 vaccine. Measured with immunoSEQ multiplex PCR; TCRdb has only the in-frame clones, and not every one. The sample consists of some 120,000 clones, about nine tenths of them appearing once. Sample: peripheral blood, taken on day 0 of AZD1222 vaccination. Receptors were obtained from an adult in good health.

This rearrangement joins TRBV5-4 to TRBJ2-1, with 8 bases identical to TRBD2. The length of the CDR3 is 15 residues. Unmatched junction bases numbered 8, after V lost 4 bases and J lost 5 bases. Germline V gene data show CDR1 as SGHNT and CDR2 as YYREEE (reference sequence). The CDR3 loop reads CASSPSGLNHNEQFF. CDR3 DNA: TGTGCCAGCAGCCCTAGCGGGCTTAACCACAATGAGCAGTTCTTC.

This clone is a singleton in its sample. The chain uses TRBV5-5 and TRBJ1-1; the D is unclear. The CDR3 is 14 amino acids. V shed 2 bases and J shed 2 bases, with 10 bases lying between them. CDR1 and CDR2 (germline): SGHKS, YYEKEE (reference sequence). CDR3 coding DNA: TGTGCCAGCAGCTTAGATGGGCTCAACACTGAAGCTTTCTTT. As protein: CASSLDGLNTEAFF.

J is TRBJ1-3 and V is TRBV30; D gene ambiguous. CDR1 is GTSNPN, CDR2 SVGIG, per germline (reference sequence). Trimming pared 0 bases from V and 2 bases from J, leaving 14 bases between. This CDR3 region has 16 residues. As DNA, the CDR3 is TGTGCCTGGAGTGTAAAGTTCTCAGCACCTGGAAACACCATATATTTT. Translating it yields CAWSVKFSAPGNTIYF.

This chain uses TRBV7-9 with TRBJ2-1, with D unresolved. The CDR3 is 11 amino acids. The V end was cut by 3 bases, the J end by 5 bases, with 2 bases between. CDR1 is SEHNR and CDR2 is FQNEAQ in the germline V gene (reference sequence). As DNA, the CDR3 is TGTGCCAGCAGCTTCAACAATGAGCAGTTCTTC. Translation gives CASSFNNEQFF.

This chain links TRBV6-4 with TRBJ2-7; 10 nucleotides agree with TRBD1. Germline V CDR1 and CDR2: MRHNA, SNTAGT. CDR3 length: 13 amino acids. Trimming cost V 5 bases and J 5 bases; bases outside gene matches: 3. The CDR3 region has the DNA TGTGCCAGCAGTCGGGACAGGGGTGACGAGCAGTACTTC. Amino acid sequence: CASSRDRGDEQYF.

This clone appeared a few times. The J gene is TRBJ1-1, the V gene TRBV6-5, with D unclear. The CDR3 covers 13 residues. CDR1 and CDR2 from the germline V gene are MNHEY and SVGAGI. Trimming removed 7 bases at V and 5 bases at J, with 14 bases between. CDR3 coding DNA: TGTGCCAGCATTAATCCCCCGAGGACTGAAGCTTTCTTT. Its translation is CASINPPRTEAFF.

The J gene is TRBJ2-5, the V gene TRBV6-6, with D unclear. Trimming pared 6 bases from V and 0 bases from J, leaving 5 bases between. CDR1 is MNHNY and CDR2 is SVGAGI in the germline V gene (reference sequence). The CDR3 is 12 amino acids. The CDR3 DNA follows: TGTGCCAGCAGGGAGAACCAAGAGACCCAGTACTTC. Translated, it gives CASRENQETQYF.

The rearrangement uses TRBV5-4 and TRBJ2-1; 11 bases line up with TRBD2. This CDR3 is built from 19 residues. With 4 bases clipped from V and 6 bases from J, the junction kept 18 bases outside the gene matches. Germline V CDR1 and CDR2: SGHNT, YYREEE (reference sequence). The CDR3 loop is CASSGGSGGAVTVINEQFF. CDR3 in DNA: TGTGCCAGCAGCGGAGGTAGCGGGGGGGCCGTGACGGTGATCAATGAGCAGTTCTTC.

This clone was recorded only once. The gene calls are TRBV5-1 and TRBJ1-2; D not certain. The CDR3 is 15 amino acids. Trimming shortened V by 0 bases and J by 0 bases, and 9 bases separated the two germline ends. The germline CDR1 and CDR2 sequences are SGHRS and YFSETQ. CDR3 in DNA: TGCGCCAGCAGCTTGGAAAGGTATTCTAACTATGGCTACACCTTC. As protein: CASSLERYSNYGYTF.

V usage is TRBV9 and J usage is TRBJ1-3; D ambiguous. This CDR3 contains 14 residues. Trimming stripped 0 bases from V and 4 bases from J, with 8 bases between. CDR1 is SGDLS and CDR2 is YYNGEE in the germline V gene. CDR3 loop: CASSVGGKGNTIYF. The CDR3 nucleotides are TGTGCCAGCAGCGTAGGGGGTAAAGGAAACACCATATATTTT.

The V gene is TRBV30, the J gene TRBJ1-2, with D possibly TRBD1 on 6 matching bases. Germline V gene sequence: CDR1 GTSNPN, CDR2 SVGIG (reference sequence). Trimming pared 3 bases from V and 0 bases from J, leaving 14 bases between. The CDR3 is 15 amino acids. The CDR3 is CAWRGTGRANYGYTF. The CDR3 DNA reads TGTGCCTGGAGGGGCACAGGGCGTGCTAACTATGGCTACACCTTC.

The gene calls are TRBV24-1 and TRBJ2-3, with D unresolved. CDR1 and CDR2 from the germline V gene are KGHDR and SFDVKD. CDR3 length: 12 amino acids. V lost 2 bases and J 3 bases, leaving 2 bases between the germline ends. The CDR3 DNA sequence: TGTGCCACCAGTGATTCTACAGATACGCAGTATTTT. It encodes CATSDSTDTQYF.

The chain combines TRBV4-1 with TRBJ2-2; 7 bases agree with TRBD1. The CDR3 is 18 amino acids. Germline assignment: CDR1 MGHRA and CDR2 YSYEKL. V shed 2 bases, J shed 1 base, and the junction held 10 bases outside the gene matches. In DNA, the CDR3 is TGCGCCAGCAGCCAACGGATTACAACAGGGGAGAACACCGGGGAGCTGTTTTTT. This codes for CASSQRITTGENTGELFF.

The V and J genes are TRBV6-5 and TRBJ1-4; possibly TRBD1 for D (6 bases). Trimming removed 2 bases from V and 8 bases from J, with 15 bases in between. Germline CDR1 reads MNHEY; CDR2 reads SVGAGI. The CDR3 is 15 residues long. The CDR3 protein is CASSYNGRGQEKLFF. The CDR3, as DNA: TGTGCCAGCAGTTACAACGGCAGGGGACAAGAAAAACTGTTTTTT.

V gene TRBV5-6 combines with J gene TRBJ2-7; D perhaps matches TRBD1 (7 bases). V was pared by 1 base and J by 2 bases, with 16 bases between. The CDR3 is 16 amino acids. Per the germline V gene, CDR1 is SGHDT and CDR2 is YYEEEE. CDR3 protein: CASSLFRGALAYEQYF. CDR3 bases: TGTGCCAGCAGCTTGTTCAGGGGGGCACTGGCCTACGAGCAGTACTTC.

V gene TRBV19 combines with J gene TRBJ1-4; no clear D gene. V was shortened by 6 bases and J by 6 bases, with 17 bases between the two germline ends. The CDR3 is 15 amino acids. Germline-derived CDR1 and CDR2 are LNHDA and SQIVND (reference sequence). In nucleotides, the CDR3 is TGTGCCAGTAGCCAAACCGGGCCCCGGGATGAAAAACTGTTTTTT. This gives the protein CASSQTGPRDEKLFF.

Only one count was recorded for this clone. The rearrangement joins TRBV2 to TRBJ2-7; a weak D match, TRBD2 (7 bases). The V and J ends lost 6 bases and 7 bases respectively, with 22 bases between them. Germline CDR1 SNHLY, CDR2 FYNNEI. CDR3 length equals 15 residues. This CDR3 is CASRGGRFRQEEQYF. The CDR3 nucleotides are TGTGCCAGCAGGGGGGGGCGATTCCGGCAGGAAGAGCAGTACTTC. The full variable domain, with the rest looked up from reference TRBV2 and TRBJ2-7, is EPEVTQTPSHQVTQMGQEVILRCVPISNHLYFYWYRQILGQKVEFLVSFYNNEISEKSEIFDDQFSVERPDGSNFTLKIRSTKLEDSAMYFCASRGGRFRQEEQYFGPGTRLTVT.

The chain carries TRBV6-5 and TRBJ2-7; 7 nucleotides line up with TRBD2. Unmatched junction bases numbered 10, after V lost 7 bases and J lost 4 bases. CDR3 length: 14 residues. The germline CDR1 and CDR2 sequences are MNHEY and SVGAGI. The CDR3 sequence is CASTSLVGGYEQYF. The DNA for the CDR3 is TGTGCCAGCACCTCCTTGGTGGGGGGGTACGAGCAGTACTTC.

The rearrangement joins TRBV7-8 to TRBJ2-1, with D maybe TRBD1 (5 bases). The CDR3 runs 16 residues. Trimming pared 4 bases from V and 5 bases from J, leaving 18 bases between. Germline values: CDR1 SGHVS, CDR2 FQNEAQ. The CDR3 sequence is CASSSLGRQLNNEQFF. Here the CDR3 DNA reads TGTGCCAGCAGCTCACTTGGTAGACAGCTAAACAATGAGCAGTTCTTC.

This chain joins TRBV5-1 and TRBJ2-2, with TRBD2 identical over 9 bases. V lost 2 bases and J lost 2; bases outside the gene matches: 4. Per the germline V gene, CDR1 is SGHRS and CDR2 is YFSETQ. The CDR3 runs 16 residues. This CDR3 reads CASSFLAGSNTGELFF. CDR3 nucleotide sequence: TGCGCCAGCAGCTTCCTAGCGGGGTCCAACACCGGGGAGCTGTTTTTT.

This clone was recorded only once. The chain recombines TRBV20-1 with TRBJ1-1, with no clear D. V was clipped by 4 bases and J by 4 bases, with 7 bases between them. CDR1 is DFQATT, CDR2 SNEGSKA, per germline (reference sequence). The CDR3 is 11 amino acids. CDR3 DNA sequence: TGCAGTGCTACGGCCCTCACTGAAGCTTTCTTT. The encoded protein is CSATALTEAFF.

This clone was detected only a few times. This chain uses TRBV5-6 with TRBJ1-1; D possibly corresponds to TRBD1 (5 bases). The CDR3 covers 14 residues. The germline V gene encodes CDR1 SGHDT and CDR2 YYEEEE. The germline V and J ends were trimmed by 0 bases and 2 bases, with 8 bases remaining between them. CDR3 in amino acids: CASSLGGINTEAFF. CDR3 nucleotides: TGTGCCAGCAGCTTGGGGGGGATTAACACTGAAGCTTTCTTT. The full variable domain, in which reference TRBV5-6 and TRBJ1-1 provide the parts outside the CDR3, is DAGVTQSPTHLIKTRGQQVTLRCSPKSGHDTVSWYQQALGQGPQFIFQYYEEEERQRGNFPDRFSGHQFPNYSSELNVNALLLGDSALYLCASSLGGINTEAFFGQGTRLTVV.

The CDR3 here is CASSRETTGIRGTEAFF. CDR3 sequence (DNA): TGTGCCAGCAGCCGAGAAACGACAGGGATAAGAGGCACTGAAGCTTTCTTT. The chain links TRBV14 to TRBJ1-1; 7 bases agree with TRBD1. CDR3 length equals 17 residues. CDR1 is SGHDN, CDR2 FVKESK, per germline. The ends lost 4 bases at V and 4 bases at J; junction bases unmatched: 15.